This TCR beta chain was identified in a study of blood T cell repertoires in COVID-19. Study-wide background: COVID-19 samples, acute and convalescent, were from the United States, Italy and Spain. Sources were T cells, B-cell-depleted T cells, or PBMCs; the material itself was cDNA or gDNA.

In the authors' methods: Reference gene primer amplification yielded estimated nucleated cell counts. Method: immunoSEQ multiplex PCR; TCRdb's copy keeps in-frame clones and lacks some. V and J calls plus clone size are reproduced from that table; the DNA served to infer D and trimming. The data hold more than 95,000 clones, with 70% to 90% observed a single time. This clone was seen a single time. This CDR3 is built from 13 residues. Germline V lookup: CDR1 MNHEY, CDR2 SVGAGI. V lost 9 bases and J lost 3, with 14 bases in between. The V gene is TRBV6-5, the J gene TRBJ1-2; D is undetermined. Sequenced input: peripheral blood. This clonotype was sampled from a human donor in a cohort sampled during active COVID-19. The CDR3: CASYRGPDYGYTF. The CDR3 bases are TGTGCCAGTTACCGTGGGCCTGACTATGGCTACACCTTC.